Detailed here is one T cell receptor (beta chain). This clone was counted a single time. Its antigen remains undetermined. No per-base quality is available; no much larger clone lies one base away. The immunoSEQ Assay, a bias-controlled multiplex PCR, was used to amplify TCRbeta CDR3 regions from genomic DNA. The original pipeline was this. The number of nucleated cells in each sample was estimated by amplification of reference gene primers within the assay. To quantify the absolute abundance of each unique TCRbeta CDR3 rearrangement, sequence reads were collapsed and filtered. Productive Simpson clonality was computed per sample as the square root of Simpson's diversity index over productive rearrangements. As stored in TCRdb, this immuneACCESS dataset retains in-frame rearrangements with V and J assigned. A fraction of the clones does not appear; measured against another copy, unresolved V genes explain less than half of the discrepancy, and the remainder lacks a known reason. V and J calls and clone size are as listed in that table; D and trimming were resolved from the DNA. The sample table holds roughly 200,000 clones, of which around 80% were seen once. 8.5% to 10% of the sample belongs to the ten largest clones.

This entry comes from a study of blood T cell repertoires in COVID-19 (dated by TCRdb to 2018 to 2020). Turning to the overall study: Samples from collaborators originated in the United States, Italy and Spain and spanned both the acute and convalescent phases of COVID-19. The prospective study material was composed of cDNA or gDNA derived from T cells, B-cell-depleted T cells, or PBMCs. The dataset comprised deeply sampled blood TCRbeta repertoires from subjects exposed to, actively infected with, or recovered from COVID-19. The repertoires were released in a freely available public database intended as a resource for research on the immune response to SARS-CoV-2. Samples came from the ongoing ImmuneRACE study (first 160 participants) plus 1,254 subjects from 6 global collaborators. Sample metadata almost always included a de-identified subject ID, COVID-19 status, age in years and sex. Where available, HLA class I and class II types were taken from metadata supplied by the sample provider and were not determined by assay-based typing. Study-level results and caveats: Clinical and demographic metadata were provided uncurated, with the amount varying by source and participant.

The collaborating institutions used their own protocols to collect whole blood in K2EDTA tubes. For TCRbeta analysis, collaborator samples were shipped as frozen whole blood, as isolated PBMCs, or as DNA extracted from either sample type. This sequence originates from a man in his forties or fifties with active or convalescent COVID-19. Specimen: peripheral blood.

The DNA sequence is as follows: TGTGCCATCAGTACAGGGTCGGAGACCCAGTACTTC. This sequence encodes CAISTGSETQYF. This chain joins TRBV10-3 to TRBJ2-5; possibly the D gene is TRBD1, per 6 matching bases. Taken from cysteine to phenylalanine, the CDR3 has 12 residues. Only the CDR3 portion is preserved as DNA: 36 bases, with reading frame beginning at the first base. The germline V gene encodes CDR1 ENHRY and CDR2 SYGVKD. V loses 5 bases of germline sequence and J loses 5 bases, and the interval between the two ends is 9 bases.